The 15 T cell receptor beta chains in this list originate from one sample, sequenced in a study of a mutant IDH1 vaccine in newly diagnosed glioma. The time point here: baseline, week 1 (first vaccination visit). Treatment of the sample: pre-vaccination baseline after standard-of-care therapy. Here immunoSEQ multiplex PCR was the method, and the copy in TCRdb shows in-frame clones only, minus some. This table holds 45,000 to 55,000 clones, 70% to 90% found once. The input for sequencing was PBMCs, taken from a glioma patient treated with radiotherapy, temozolomide or both. These receptors originate from a man aged 40-50 years with glioma.

The chain joins TRBV7-8 to TRBJ2-3; D is unresolved. The germline CDR1 and CDR2 sequences are SGHVS and FQNEAQ. The V end was cut by 1 base, the J end by 6 bases, with 2 bases between. The CDR3 runs 11 residues. The CDR3 region has the DNA TGTGCCAGCAGCTTAGTTGATACGCAGTATTTT. Translated, it gives CASSLVDTQYF. Together with reference TRBV7-8 and TRBJ2-3, the CDR3 gives the full variable domain: GAGVSQSPRYKVAKRGQDVALRCDPISGHVSLFWYQQALGQGPEFLTYFQNEAQLDKSGLPSDRFFAERPEGSVSTLKIQRTQQEDSAVYLCASSLVDTQYFGPGTRLTVL.

In its sample, this clone was seen once. This chain joins TRBV7-2 and TRBJ2-1; D is unresolved. The germline V gene encodes CDR1 SGHTA and CDR2 FQGNSA. This CDR3 has 15 residues. The V gene lost 8 bases and the J gene lost 4 bases, with 18 bases spanning the gap. CDR3 residues: CASANGWAIYNEQFF. The CDR3 DNA is TGTGCCAGCGCGAATGGGTGGGCAATATACAATGAGCAGTTCTTC.

This chain joins TRBV27 and TRBJ2-2, with D possibly matching TRBD2 (6 bases). CDR1 is MNHEY, CDR2 SMNVEV, per germline (reference sequence). The CDR3 has 14 amino acids. The V gene lost 7 bases and the J gene lost 6 bases, with 15 bases spanning the gap. This chain's CDR3 is CASNRDWPSGELFF. The CDR3 DNA reads as TGTGCCAGCAATAGGGACTGGCCTTCCGGGGAGCTGTTTTTT.

V gene TRBV7-2 combines with J gene TRBJ2-7; TRBD2 aligns across 7 bases. Germline V CDR1 and CDR2: SGHTA, FQGNSA. The V and J ends lost 0 bases and 1 base, in that order; junction bases with no gene match: 0. CDR3 length: 14 residues. This CDR3 reads CASSLAGGSYEQYF. As DNA, the CDR3 is TGTGCCAGCAGCTTAGCGGGAGGGTCCTACGAGCAGTACTTC.

This chain uses TRBV19 with TRBJ2-6; D tentatively reads TRBD1 or TRBD2 (5 bases each). CDR1 LNHDA and CDR2 SQIVND come from the germline V gene (reference sequence). This CDR3 has 16 residues. V was clipped by 6 bases and J by 4 bases, with 16 bases between them. The CDR3: CASSRDGTPGANVLTF. The CDR3, as DNA: TGTGCCAGTAGCCGGGACGGAACCCCAGGGGCCAACGTCCTGACTTTC. Variable domain in full (rest from reference TRBV19 and TRBJ2-6): DGGITQSPKYLFRKEGQNVTLSCEQNLNHDAMYWYRQDPGQGLRLIYYSQIVNDFQKGDIAEGYSVSREKKESFPLTVTSAQKNPTAFYLCASSRDGTPGANVLTFGAGSRLTVL.

CDR3 DNA sequence: TGCAGCGTCCCCGTGGACAGCCCCCTTAGCGACATTCTCCCCCACGCGCAGTTCTTC. Its translation: CSVPVDSPLSDILPHAQFF. J is TRBJ2-1 and V is TRBV29-1; D perhaps matches TRBD1 (6 bases). Per the germline V gene, CDR1 is SQVTM and CDR2 is ANQGSEA. Trimming cost V 6 bases and J 12 bases, with 39 bases left between them. This CDR3 region has 19 residues.

V and J are TRBV12-5 and TRBJ2-5; 8 positions agree with TRBD2. The CDR3 is 18 residues long. Germline assignment: CDR1 LGHNT and CDR2 FRNRAP. Trimming removed 0 bases from V and 5 bases from J; junction bases left unmatched: 14. The CDR3, as DNA: TGTGCTAGTGGTTTGGTACGGGACGGGAGGGCCACCTCGGAGACCCAGTACTTC. This sequence encodes CASGLVRDGRATSETQYF.

The chain has TRBV27 and TRBJ1-5; 7 nucleotides align to TRBD1. Trimming took 9 bases from V and 1 from J; bases not matched to a gene: 9. The CDR3 loop spans 15 amino acids. Germline lookup yields CDR1 MNHEY and CDR2 SMNVEV (reference sequence). CDR3 nucleotide sequence: TGTGCCAGTCGCCCGGCAGGGGGAAGCAATCAGCCCCAGCATTTT. Its protein is CASRPAGGSNQPQHF.

The chain joins TRBV18 to TRBJ2-3; D ambiguous. The CDR3 spans 14 residues. Trimming cost V 2 bases and J 6 bases, with 12 bases left between them. The germline CDR1 and CDR2 sequences are KGHSH and LQKENI. The CDR3 nucleotides read TGTGCCAGCTCACCAAATACTGTGCTCGATACGCAGTATTTT. Protein sequence: CASSPNTVLDTQYF.

This chain joins TRBV6-5 and TRBJ1-1, with D possibly TRBD1 on 5 matching bases. Germline V gene data show CDR1 as MNHEY and CDR2 as SVGAGI. The CDR3 extends over 14 amino acids. Trimming pared 6 bases from V and 6 bases from J, leaving 17 bases between. CDR3 nucleotide sequence: TGTGCCAGCAGGTACACAGGAAATGCCGCTGAAGCTTTCTTT. Amino acids: CASRYTGNAAEAFF.

By proportion, this clone is medium-sized. The rearrangement joins TRBV2 to TRBJ1-1; D is undetermined. From germline, CDR1 is SNHLY and CDR2 FYNNEI. CDR3 length: 15 residues. V dropped 5 bases and J dropped 0 bases, with 13 bases sitting between them. The CDR3 nucleotides read TGTGCCAGCAGTCCAAGCGGCAGGATGAACACTGAAGCTTTCTTT. Translated: CASSPSGRMNTEAFF.

This chain uses TRBV5-1 with TRBJ2-7; weak D call: TRBD2 (6 bases). CDR1 SGHRS and CDR2 YFSETQ come from the germline V gene. V was shortened by 6 bases and J by 2 bases, with 18 bases between the two germline ends. The CDR3 contains 15 residues. CDR3 in amino acids: CASTTAGGGTYEQYF. The CDR3 DNA follows: TGCGCCAGCACTACGGCAGGAGGAGGGACCTACGAGCAGTACTTC.

The chain couples TRBV19 to TRBJ1-2; 8 nucleotides align to TRBD1. Losses at the gene ends were 7 bases for V and 3 bases for J; bases not matched to a gene: 10. The CDR3 is 15 amino acids. In germline, CDR1 is LNHDA, CDR2 SQIVND (reference sequence). The CDR3 DNA reads TGTGCCAGTACCAAGGGGAGACAGGGGCACTATGGCTACACCTTC. Encoded protein: CASTKGRQGHYGYTF.

The J gene is TRBJ2-5, the V gene TRBV2; 13 nucleotides match TRBD2. CDR3 length: 16 amino acids. Trimming took 7 bases from V and 3 from J; bases not matched to a gene: 8. The germline gives CDR1 SNHLY, CDR2 FYNNEI. The CDR3 nucleotides read TGTGCCAGCAAGGGACTAGCGGGGCCGGCCGAAGAGACCCAGTACTTC. Protein: CASKGLAGPAEETQYF.

This chain uses TRBV12-5 with TRBJ2-2; TRBD1 agrees at 7 bases. CDR3 length: 15 amino acids. The junction had 7 bases not matched to a gene; V was cut back by 5 bases and J by 4 bases. CDR1 is LGHNT and CDR2 is FRNRAP in the germline V gene. The CDR3 here is CASGQDRVSTGELFF. The CDR3 coding sequence is TGTGCTAGTGGTCAAGACAGGGTATCCACCGGGGAGCTGTTTTTT.